This entry describes one T cell receptor (beta chain). Authors' analysis steps: Reference gene primer amplification in the assay estimated nucleated cell counts. Clones were read by immunoSEQ multiplex PCR, and TCRdb kept only the in-frame ones, dropping some. The V and J calls and clone size were taken over from that table, and D and trimming were inferred from the DNA. The data hold about 250,000 clones, with nearly 90% observed a single time. The data belong to a study of blood T cell repertoires in COVID-19. Study as a whole: COVID-19 samples from acute and convalescent phases originated in the United States, Italy and Spain. Nucleic acid was either cDNA or gDNA, and it came from T cells, B-cell-depleted T cells, or PBMCs.

Between the trimmed V and J ends, which lost 6 bases and 4 bases, there was a span of 9 bases. CDR1 and CDR2 from the germline V gene are MDHEN and SYDVKM. The CDR3 loop spans 13 amino acids. The chain is built from TRBV28 and TRBJ2-2; D is uncertain. The sample consisted of peripheral blood. This receptor was taken from a man in his late teens or twenties with active or convalescent COVID-19. The CDR3 bases are TGTGCCAGCAGGAGGAGTACCACCGGGGAGCTGTTTTTT. This codes for CASRRSTTGELFF.